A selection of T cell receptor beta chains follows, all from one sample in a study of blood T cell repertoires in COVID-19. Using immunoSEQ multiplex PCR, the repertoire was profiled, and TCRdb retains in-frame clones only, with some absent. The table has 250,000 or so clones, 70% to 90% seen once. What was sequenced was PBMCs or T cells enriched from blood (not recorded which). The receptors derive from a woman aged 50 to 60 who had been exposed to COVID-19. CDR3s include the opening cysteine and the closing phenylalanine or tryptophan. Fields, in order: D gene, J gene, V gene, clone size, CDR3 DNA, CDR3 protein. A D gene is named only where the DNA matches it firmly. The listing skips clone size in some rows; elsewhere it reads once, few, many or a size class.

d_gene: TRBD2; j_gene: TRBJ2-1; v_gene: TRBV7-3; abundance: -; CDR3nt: TGTGCCAGCAGCCCCGGGGGGGAATGGGATGAGCAGTTCTTC; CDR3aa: CASSPGGEWDEQFF
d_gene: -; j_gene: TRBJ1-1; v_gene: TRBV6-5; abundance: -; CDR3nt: TGTGCCAGCAGTTACTCGGAGGGGGGGACTGAAGCTTTCTTT; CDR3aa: CASSYSEGGTEAFF
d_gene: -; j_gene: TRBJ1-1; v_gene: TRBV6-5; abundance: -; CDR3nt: TGTGCCACCAGGGACATCAACATGAACACTGAAGCTTTCTTT; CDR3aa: CATRDINMNTEAFF
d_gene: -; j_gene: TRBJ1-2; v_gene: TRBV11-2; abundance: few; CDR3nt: TGTGCCAGCAGCTTAATTGCAGGAGGATACTATGGCTACACCTTC; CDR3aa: CASSLIAGGYYGYTF
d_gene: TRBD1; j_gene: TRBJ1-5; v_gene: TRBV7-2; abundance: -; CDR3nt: TGTGCCAGCAGCTTAATCGCCGGAACAGGGGGTTCTCAGCCCCAGCATTTT; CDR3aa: CASSLIAGTGGSQPQHF
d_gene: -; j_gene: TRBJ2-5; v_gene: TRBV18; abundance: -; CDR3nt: TGTGCCAGCTCAACCGGGTGGGAGACCCAGTACTTC; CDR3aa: CASSTGWETQYF
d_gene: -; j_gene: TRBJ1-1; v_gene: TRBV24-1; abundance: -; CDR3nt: TGTGCCACCAGTGATCCTAAGAGTCCAGAAGCTTTCTTT; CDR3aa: CATSDPKSPEAFF
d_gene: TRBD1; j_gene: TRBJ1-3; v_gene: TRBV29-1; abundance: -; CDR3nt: TGCGGGACAGGGTTTTCGTTGTCCCCTGGAAACACCATATATTTT; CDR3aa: CGTGFSLSPGNTIYF
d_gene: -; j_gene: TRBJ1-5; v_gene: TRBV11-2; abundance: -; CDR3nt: TGTGCCAGCAGCTTGACAGAAATTCAGCCCCAGCATTTT; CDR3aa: CASSLTEIQPQHF
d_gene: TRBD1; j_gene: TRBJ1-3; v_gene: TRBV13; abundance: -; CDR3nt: TGTGCCAGCAGCCCCGGGACAGGCGGGGTCACCATATATTTT; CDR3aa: CASSPGTGGVTIYF
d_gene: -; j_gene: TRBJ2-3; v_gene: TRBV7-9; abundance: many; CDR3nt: TGTGCCAGCAGCTCCCGACAGACAGATACGCAGTATTTT; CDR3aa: CASSSRQTDTQYF
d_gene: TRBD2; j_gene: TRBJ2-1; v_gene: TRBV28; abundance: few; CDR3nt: TGTGCCAGCAGTCCCCTAGGACTAGCGGGTAGAAATGAGCAGTTCTTC; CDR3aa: CASSPLGLAGRNEQFF
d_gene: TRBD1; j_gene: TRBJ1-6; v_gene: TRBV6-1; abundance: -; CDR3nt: TGTGCCAGCAGTGTACGGACAGGGGGCGTTGAAAGGTCACCCCTCCACTTT; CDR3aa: CASSVRTGGVERSPLHF
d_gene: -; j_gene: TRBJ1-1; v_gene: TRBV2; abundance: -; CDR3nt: TGTGCCAGCAGTTACAGGGCGCTTGAAGCTTTCTTT; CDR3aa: CASSYRALEAFF
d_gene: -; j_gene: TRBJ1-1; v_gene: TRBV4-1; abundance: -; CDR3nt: TGCGCCAGCAGCTCCCGTCGAAAAGGGGGCACTGAAGCTTTCTTT; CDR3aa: CASSSRRKGGTEAFF
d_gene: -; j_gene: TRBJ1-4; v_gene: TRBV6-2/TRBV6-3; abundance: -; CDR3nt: TGTGCCAGCAGTTACTCCGGAGGGACGGGGGAAAAACTGTTTTTT; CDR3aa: CASSYSGGTGEKLFF
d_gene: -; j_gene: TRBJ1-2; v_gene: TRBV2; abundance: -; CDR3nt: TGTGCCAGCAGTGAAGCCAGGACTAACTATGGCTACACCTTC; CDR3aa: CASSEARTNYGYTF
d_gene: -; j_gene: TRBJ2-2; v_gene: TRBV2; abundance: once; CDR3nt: TGTGCCAGCAGACTGCTCGAGCTGTTTTTT; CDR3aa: CASRLLELFF
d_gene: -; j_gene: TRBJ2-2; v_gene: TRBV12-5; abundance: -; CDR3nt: TGTGCTAGTGGTTTGACCGGGACCGGGGAGCTGTTTTTT; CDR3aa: CASGLTGTGELFF
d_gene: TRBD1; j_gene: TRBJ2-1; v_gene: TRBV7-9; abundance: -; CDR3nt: TGTGCCAGCAGCTTACGGACAGGGCTATACAATGAGCAGTTCTTC; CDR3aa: CASSLRTGLYNEQFF
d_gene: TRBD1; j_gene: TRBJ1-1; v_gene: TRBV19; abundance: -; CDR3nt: TGTGCCAGCGACAGGGGGTCTGATTACACTGAAGCTTTCTTT; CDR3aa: CASDRGSDYTEAFF
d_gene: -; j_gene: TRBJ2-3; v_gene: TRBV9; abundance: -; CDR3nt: TGTGCCAGCAGCGGAGGAGCGGGCACAGATACGCAGTATTTT; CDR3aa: CASSGGAGTDTQYF
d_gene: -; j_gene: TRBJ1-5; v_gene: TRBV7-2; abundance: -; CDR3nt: TGTGCCAGCAGCTTAGCCGGGACTCCTAATCAGCCCCAGCATTTT; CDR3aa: CASSLAGTPNQPQHF
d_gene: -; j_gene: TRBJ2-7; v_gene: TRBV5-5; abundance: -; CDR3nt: TGTGCCAGCAGCTCCGAACAGGGGACTTTGGGCGAGCAGTACTTC; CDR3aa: CASSSEQGTLGEQYF
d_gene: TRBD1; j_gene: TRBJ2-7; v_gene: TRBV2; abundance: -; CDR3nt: TGTGCCAGCAGTCCGGGACAGGGGCTCTACGAGCAGTACTTC; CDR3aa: CASSPGQGLYEQYF
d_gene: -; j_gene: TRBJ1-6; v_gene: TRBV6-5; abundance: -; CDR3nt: TGTGCCAGCAGCCAGGGGTGGGGGTCACCCCTCCACTTT; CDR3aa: CASSQGWGSPLHF
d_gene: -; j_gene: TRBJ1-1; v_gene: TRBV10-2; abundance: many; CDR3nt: TGCGCCAGCAGAGTTACAGGCTTCACTGAAGCTTTCTTT; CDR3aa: CASRVTGFTEAFF
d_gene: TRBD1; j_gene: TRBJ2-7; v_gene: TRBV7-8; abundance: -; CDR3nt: TGTGCCAGCAGCTTAAGGGGGCTAAGCGAGCAGTACTTC; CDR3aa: CASSLRGLSEQYF
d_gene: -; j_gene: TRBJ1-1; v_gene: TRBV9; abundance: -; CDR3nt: TGTGCCAGCAGCCTAGTAACAGGGAGAGTTGAAGAAGCTTTCTTT; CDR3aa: CASSLVTGRVEEAFF
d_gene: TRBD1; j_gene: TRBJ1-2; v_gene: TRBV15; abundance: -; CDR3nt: TGTGCCACCAGCAGATCCGGGACAGGGGCTGATGGCTACACCTTC; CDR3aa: CATSRSGTGADGYTF